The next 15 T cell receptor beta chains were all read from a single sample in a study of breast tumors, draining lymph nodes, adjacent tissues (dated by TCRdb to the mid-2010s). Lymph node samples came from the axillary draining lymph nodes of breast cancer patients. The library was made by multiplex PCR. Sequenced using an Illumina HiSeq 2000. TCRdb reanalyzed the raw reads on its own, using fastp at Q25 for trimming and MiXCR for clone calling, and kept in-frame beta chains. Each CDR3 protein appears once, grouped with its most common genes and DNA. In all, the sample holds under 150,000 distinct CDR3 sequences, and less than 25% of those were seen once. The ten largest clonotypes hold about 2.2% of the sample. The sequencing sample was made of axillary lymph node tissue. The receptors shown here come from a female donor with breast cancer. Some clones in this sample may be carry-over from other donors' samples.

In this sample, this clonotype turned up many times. The chain's CDR3 is CATSDIGTGWGFYNEQFF. Written as DNA, the CDR3 is TGTGCCACCAGTGATATCGGGACAGGATGGGGATTTTACAATGAGCAGTTCTTC. The V and J genes are TRBV24-1 and TRBJ2-1; 8 bases fit TRBD1. Trimming took 3 bases from V and 4 from J; bases not matched to a gene: 13. Looked up from germline, CDR1 is KGHDR and CDR2 is SFDVKD. The CDR3 runs 18 residues.

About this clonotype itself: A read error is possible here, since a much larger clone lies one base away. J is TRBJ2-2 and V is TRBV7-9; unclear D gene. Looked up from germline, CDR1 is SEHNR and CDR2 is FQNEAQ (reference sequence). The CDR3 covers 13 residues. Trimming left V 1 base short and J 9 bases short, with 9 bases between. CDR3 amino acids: CASSLDLPRELFF. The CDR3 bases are TGTGCCAGCAGCTTAGATCTGCCCAGGGAGCTGTTTTTT.

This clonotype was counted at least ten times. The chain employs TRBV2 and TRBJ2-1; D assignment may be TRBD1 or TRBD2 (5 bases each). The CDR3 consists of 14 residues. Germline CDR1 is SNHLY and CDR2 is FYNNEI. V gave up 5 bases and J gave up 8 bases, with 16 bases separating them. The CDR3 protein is CASSLALGVDEQFF. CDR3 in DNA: TGTGCCAGCAGTCTAGCTCTGGGGGTCGATGAGCAGTTCTTC.

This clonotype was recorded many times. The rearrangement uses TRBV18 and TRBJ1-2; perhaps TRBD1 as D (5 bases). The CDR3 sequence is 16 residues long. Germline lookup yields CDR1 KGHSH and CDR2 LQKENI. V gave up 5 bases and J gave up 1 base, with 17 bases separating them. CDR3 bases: TGTGCCAGCTCAGTGCCAACATTGGGGCATAACTATGGCTACACCTTC. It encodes CASSVPTLGHNYGYTF.

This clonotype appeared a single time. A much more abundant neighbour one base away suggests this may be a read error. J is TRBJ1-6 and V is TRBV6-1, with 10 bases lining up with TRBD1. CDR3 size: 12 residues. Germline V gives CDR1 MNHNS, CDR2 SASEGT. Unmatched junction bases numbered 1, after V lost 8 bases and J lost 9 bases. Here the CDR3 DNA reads TGTGCCAGCGACAGGGGGCCTTCACCCCTCCACTTT. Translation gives CASDRGPSPLHF.

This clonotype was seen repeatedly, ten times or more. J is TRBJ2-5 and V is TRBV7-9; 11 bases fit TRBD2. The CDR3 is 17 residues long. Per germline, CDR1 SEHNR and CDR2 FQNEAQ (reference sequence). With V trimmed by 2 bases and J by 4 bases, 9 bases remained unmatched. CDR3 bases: TGTGCCAGCAGCTTAAAAAGGGGCGGACTAGCGGGAGAGACCCAGTACTTC. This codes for CASSLKRGGLAGETQYF.

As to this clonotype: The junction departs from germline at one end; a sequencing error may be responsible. The CDR3 spells CANSPARGPYNEQFF. The CDR3 nucleotides are TGTGCCAACAGCCCAGCCCGCGGGCCATACAATGAGCAGTTCTTC. The chain carries TRBV11-3 and TRBJ2-1; maybe TRBD2 (5 bases). CDR1 and CDR2 from the germline V gene are SGHNT and YENEEA. The CDR3 length is 15 residues.

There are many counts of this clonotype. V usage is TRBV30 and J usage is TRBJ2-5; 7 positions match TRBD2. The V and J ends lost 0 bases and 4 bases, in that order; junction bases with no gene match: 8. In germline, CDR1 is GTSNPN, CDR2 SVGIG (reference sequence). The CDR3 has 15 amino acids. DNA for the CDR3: TGTGCCTGGAGTGTGAAGGGGAGGGGTGGAGAGACCCAGTACTTC. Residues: CAWSVKGRGGETQYF. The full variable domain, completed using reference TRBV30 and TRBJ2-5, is SQTIHQWPATLVQPVGSPLSLECTVEGTSNPNLYWYRQAAGRGLQLLFYSVGIGQISSEVPQNLSASRPQDRQFILSSKKLLLSDSGFYLCAWSVKGRGGETQYFGPGTRLLVL.

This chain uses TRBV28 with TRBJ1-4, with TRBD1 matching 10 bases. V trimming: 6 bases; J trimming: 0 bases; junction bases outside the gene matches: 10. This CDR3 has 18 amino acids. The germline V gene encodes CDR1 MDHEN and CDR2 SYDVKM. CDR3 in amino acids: CASSTGGTGDTTNEKLFF. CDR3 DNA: TGTGCCAGCAGCACCGGAGGGACAGGGGATACAACTAATGAAAAACTGTTTTTT.

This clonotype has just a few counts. This CDR3 reads CASSPRGAGANVLTF. The CDR3 nucleotides are TGTGCCAGCTCACCGAGAGGGGCTGGGGCCAACGTCCTGACTTTC. J is TRBJ2-6 and V is TRBV18; D may match TRBD1 or TRBD2 (5 bases each). V was pared by 3 bases and J by 2 bases, with 8 bases between. The CDR3 length is 15 residues. In germline, CDR1 is KGHSH, CDR2 LQKENI.

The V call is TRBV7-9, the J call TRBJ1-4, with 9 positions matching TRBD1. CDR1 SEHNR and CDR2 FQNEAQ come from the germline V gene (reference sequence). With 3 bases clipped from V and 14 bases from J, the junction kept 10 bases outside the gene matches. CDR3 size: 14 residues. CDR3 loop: CASSLGQGGEQLFF. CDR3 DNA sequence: TGTGCCAGCAGCTTGGGACAGGGAGGTGAACAGCTGTTTTTT.

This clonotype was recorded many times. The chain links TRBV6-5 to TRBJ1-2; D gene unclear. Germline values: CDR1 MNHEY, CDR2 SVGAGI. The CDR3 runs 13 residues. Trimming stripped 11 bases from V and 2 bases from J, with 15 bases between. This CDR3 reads CASRLALNYGYTF. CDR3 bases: TGTGCCTCTAGGTTAGCCCTAAACTATGGCTACACCTTC.

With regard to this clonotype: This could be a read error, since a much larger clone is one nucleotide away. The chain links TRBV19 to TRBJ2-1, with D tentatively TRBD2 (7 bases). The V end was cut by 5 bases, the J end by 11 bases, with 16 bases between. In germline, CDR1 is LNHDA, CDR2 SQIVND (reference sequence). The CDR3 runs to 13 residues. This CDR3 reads CASSPTGGLKQFF. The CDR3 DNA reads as TGTGCCAGTAGTCCCACGGGGGGCCTTAAGCAGTTCTTC.

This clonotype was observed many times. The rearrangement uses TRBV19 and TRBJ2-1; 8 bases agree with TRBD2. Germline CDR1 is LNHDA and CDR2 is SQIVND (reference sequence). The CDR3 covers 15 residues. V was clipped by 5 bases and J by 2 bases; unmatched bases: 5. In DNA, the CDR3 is TGTGCCAGTAGTGTTAGCGGGGAGACCTACAATGAGCAGTTCTTC. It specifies CASSVSGETYNEQFF.

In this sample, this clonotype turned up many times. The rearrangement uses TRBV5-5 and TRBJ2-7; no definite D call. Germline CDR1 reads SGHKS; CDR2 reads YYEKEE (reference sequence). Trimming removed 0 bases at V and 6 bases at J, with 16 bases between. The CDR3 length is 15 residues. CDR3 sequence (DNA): TGTGCCAGCAGCTTGGCCTGGGTCGAGGTGGGCGAGCAGTACTTC. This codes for CASSLAWVEVGEQYF. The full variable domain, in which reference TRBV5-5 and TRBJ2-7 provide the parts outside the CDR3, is DAGVTQSPTHLIKTRGQQVTLRCSPISGHKSVSWYQQVLGQGPQFIFQYYEKEERGRGNFPDRFSARQFPNYSSELNVNALLLGDSALYLCASSLAWVEVGEQYFGPGTRLTVT.